The 13 T cell receptor beta chains presented below share a single source sample, sequenced in a study of blood T cell repertoires in COVID-19 (dated by TCRdb to the early 2020s). Library preparation employed the immunoSEQ multiplex PCR assay. As stored in TCRdb, this immuneACCESS dataset retains in-frame rearrangements with V and J assigned. A fraction of the clones does not appear; measured against another copy, unresolved V genes explain less than half of the discrepancy, and the remainder lacks a known reason. Recorded for this sample are 120,000 to 150,000 clones; more than 65% of them occurred a single time. The leading ten clones occupy around 4% of the sample. Sequencing used peripheral blood. These receptors came from a man aged 60 to 69 with acute or convalescent COVID-19.

This clone was picked up a small number of times. Other nucleotide sequences from this sample produce the same CDR3. This chain connects TRBV10-3 to TRBJ2-2, with TRBD1 matching over 8 bases. Germline V gives CDR1 ENHRY, CDR2 SYGVKD. V lost 3 bases to trimming and J lost 4 bases; unmatched junction nucleotides: 4. CDR3 length: 15 amino acids. DNA of the CDR3: TGTGCCATCAGTGAATCAGGACAGGGCACCGGGGAGCTGTTTTTT. Its protein product is CAISESGQGTGELFF.

The chain's CDR3 is CASSPSGRSPDTQYF. The CDR3 nucleotides are TGTGCCAGCAGTCCTAGCGGGCGCAGTCCAGATACGCAGTATTTT. The chain links TRBV5-4 to TRBJ2-3; 8 bases are a match to TRBD2. V dropped 5 bases and J dropped 4; count of bases not matched to a gene: 9. Germline assignment: CDR1 SGHNT and CDR2 YYREEE (reference sequence). The CDR3 length is 15 residues.

This clone was counted a few times. This chain joins TRBV6-1 and TRBJ1-4; 8 bases match TRBD1. The CDR3 extends over 15 amino acids. V was pared by 2 bases and J by 4 bases, with 3 bases of the junction left unmatched. CDR1 is MNHNS and CDR2 is SASEGT in the germline V gene. The CDR3 DNA follows: TGTGCCAGCAGTGAACAGGGACAGGTTAATGAAAAACTGTTTTTT. This translates into CASSEQGQVNEKLFF.

There are a few counts of this clone. The chain is built from TRBV5-1 and TRBJ2-1; D is possibly TRBD2 (5 bases). The CDR3 sequence is 16 residues long. Germline V gives CDR1 SGHRS, CDR2 YFSETQ. V dropped 1 base and J dropped 4 bases, with 15 bases sitting between them. Written as DNA, the CDR3 is TGCGCCAGCAGCTTGCGGAGCGGAGGAACGTACAATGAGCAGTTCTTC. Its protein product is CASSLRSGGTYNEQFF.

V usage is TRBV5-1 and J usage is TRBJ2-7, with 8 nucleotides matching TRBD1. V was pared by 4 bases and J by 3 bases, with 3 bases of the junction left unmatched. The germline gives CDR1 SGHRS, CDR2 YFSETQ. This CDR3 has 13 amino acids. The CDR3 is CASSRDRNYEQYF. The CDR3 nucleotides read TGCGCCAGCAGCAGGGACAGGAACTACGAGCAGTACTTC.

V usage is TRBV29-1 and J usage is TRBJ1-2; D perhaps matches TRBD1 (6 bases). This CDR3 comprises 13 residues. V gave up 4 bases and J gave up 2 bases, with 11 bases separating them. In germline, CDR1 is SQVTM, CDR2 ANQGSEA. CDR3 coding DNA: TGCAGCGTTGCGCTAGGGGGAAACTATGGCTACACCTTC. Translation gives CSVALGGNYGYTF.

The chain uses TRBV23-1 and TRBJ2-5, with TRBD1 identical over 10 bases. TRBV23-1 falls under the ORF class, with uncertain function. V lost 6 bases to trimming and J lost 0 bases; unmatched junction nucleotides: 7. The CDR3 is 16 amino acids. This chain's CDR3 is CASSRTGTGDQETQYF. The CDR3 DNA follows: TGCGCCAGCAGCCGTACCGGGACAGGGGACCAAGAGACCCAGTACTTC.

This clone was detected a few times. The chain couples TRBV19 to TRBJ2-2, with a weak D call TRBD1 (6 bases). Between the trimmed V and J ends, which lost 6 bases and 6 bases, there was a span of 11 bases. Germline CDR1 and CDR2: LNHDA and SQIVND (reference sequence). The CDR3 covers 13 residues. The CDR3 DNA sequence: TGTGCCAGTAGCCAACAGGGTCCCGGGGAGCTGTTTTTT. It codes for CASSQQGPGELFF. Filled out from reference TRBV19 and TRBJ2-2, the complete variable domain reads DGGITQSPKYLFRKEGQNVTLSCEQNLNHDAMYWYRQDPGQGLRLIYYSQIVNDFQKGDIAEGYSVSREKKESFPLTVTSAQKNPTAFYLCASSQQGPGELFFGEGSRLTVL.

This rearrangement joins TRBV7-2 to TRBJ2-1; maybe TRBD1 (6 bases). The CDR3 runs 15 residues. Germline lookup yields CDR1 SGHTA and CDR2 FQGNSA. Trimming stripped 5 bases from V and 1 base from J, with 12 bases between. The DNA of the CDR3 is TGTGCCAGCAGCGAGGACAGAGGTTCCTACAATGAGCAGTTCTTC. It specifies CASSEDRGSYNEQFF.

Concerning this clone: Other DNA variants within this sample encode the same CDR3. V is TRBV11-2 and J is TRBJ2-7; D remains unclear. The CDR3 has 11 residues. Germline CDR1 and CDR2: SGHAT and FQNNGV. V lost 1 base, J lost 4 bases, and 2 bases lay in between. CDR3: CASSLAYEQYF. Here the CDR3 DNA reads TGTGCCAGCAGCTTAGCATACGAGCAGTACTTC. Full variable domain (rest looked up from reference TRBV11-2 and TRBJ2-7): EAGVAQSPRYKIIEKRQSVAFWCNPISGHATLYWYQQILGQGPKLLIQFQNNGVVDDSQLPKDRFSAERLKGVDSTLKIQPAKLEDSAVYLCASSLAYEQYFGPGTRLTVT.

The J gene is TRBJ1-2, the V gene TRBV6-5; 7 nucleotides agree with TRBD1. CDR1 and CDR2 (germline): MNHEY, SVGAGI. V gave up 0 bases and J gave up 6 bases; unmatched junction bases: 4. The CDR3 is made up of 14 amino acids. The CDR3 DNA reads TGTGCCAGCAGTTACTCGCGGAGGGGGCATGGCTACACCTTC. It codes for CASSYSRRGHGYTF.

The chain links TRBV11-3 to TRBJ2-1; TRBD2 matches 7 bases. The CDR3 extends over 13 amino acids. J lost 4 bases, V lost 5 bases, and 2 bases had no gene match. CDR1 is SGHNT and CDR2 is YENEEA in the germline V gene. In DNA form, the CDR3 reads TGTGCCAGCAGCGGGAGGGAGTACAATGAGCAGTTCTTC. It is translated as CASSGREYNEQFF.

This clone was seen a single time. The V gene is TRBV5-1, the J gene TRBJ1-4, with D unresolved. This CDR3 has 14 amino acids. The V gene lost 4 bases and the J gene lost 11 bases, with 18 bases spanning the gap. Germline-derived CDR1 and CDR2 are SGHRS and YFSETQ. The CDR3 reads CASSRDGPGGKLFF. The CDR3 coding sequence is TGCGCCAGCAGCCGTGATGGGCCCGGCGGGAAACTGTTTTTT.